The 21 T cell receptor beta chains below come from one sample, sequenced in a study of blood T cell repertoires in COVID-19. Sequencing was performed with immunoSEQ multiplex PCR; in TCRdb, only in-frame clones are kept and a portion is missing. This table holds 150,000 to 200,000 clones, about 80% found once. The specimen was peripheral blood. The receptors stem from a woman aged 70-85 years with acute or convalescent COVID-19.

The chain is built from TRBV24-1 and TRBJ2-3; 7 bases agree with TRBD1. The CDR3 totals 16 residues. Germline V gives CDR1 KGHDR, CDR2 SFDVKD. Germline trimming cut 5 bases from V and 6 bases from J; bases unmatched to any gene: 13. The CDR3 loop is CATSAPGTVTRDTQYF. For the CDR3, the DNA is TGTGCCACCAGTGCTCCCGGGACAGTCACTAGGGATACGCAGTATTTT.

The V gene is TRBV7-8, the J gene TRBJ1-4; 10 positions agree with TRBD1. From germline, CDR1 is SGHVS and CDR2 FQNEAQ. V lost 5 bases to trimming and J lost 7 bases; unmatched junction nucleotides: 4. There are 14 residues in the CDR3. The CDR3 loop is CASSRRDRGEKLFF. Here the CDR3 DNA reads TGTGCCAGCAGCCGCCGGGACAGGGGTGAAAAACTGTTTTTT.

The rearrangement uses TRBV6-6 and TRBJ2-7, with 7 positions matching TRBD1. CDR1 and CDR2 (germline): MNHNY, SVGAGI (reference sequence). Trimming removed 5 bases from V and 2 bases from J; junction bases left unmatched: 18. This CDR3 region has 18 residues. For the CDR3, the DNA is TGTGCCAGCAGTCCACCCGATAACAGGGGCCAACCACCCTACGAGCAGTACTTC. This sequence encodes CASSPPDNRGQPPYEQYF.

J is TRBJ2-3 and V is TRBV3-1 (or the pseudogene TRBV3-2); D uncertain. Germline V gives CDR1 LGHDT, CDR2 YNNKEL (reference sequence). Between the trimmed V and J ends, which lost 6 bases and 2 bases, there was a span of 6 bases. The CDR3 runs to 12 residues. CDR3 DNA sequence: TGTGCCAGCAGTTACTCCACAGATACGCAGTATTTT. Its translation is CASSYSTDTQYF.

This sequence joins TRBV5-4 and TRBJ1-2; TRBD1 aligns across 7 bases. Germline V CDR1 and CDR2: SGHNT, YYREEE (reference sequence). The CDR3 has 14 amino acids. Unmatched junction bases numbered 3, after V lost 2 bases and J lost 2 bases. Here the CDR3 DNA reads TGTGCCAGCAGCTTTAAAGGGGGCAACTATGGCTACACCTTC. Translation gives CASSFKGGNYGYTF.

This chain links TRBV18 with TRBJ2-3, with TRBD2 matching 12 bases. V lost 2 bases, J lost 2 bases, and 5 bases stayed unmatched. Germline V gene data show CDR1 as KGHSH and CDR2 as LQKENI. CDR3 length: 17 residues. The CDR3 DNA sequence: TGTGCCAGCTCACCATATCTAGCGGGAGGGAACACAGATACGCAGTATTTT. Its translation: CASSPYLAGGNTDTQYF. Complete variable domain (other parts from reference TRBV18 and TRBJ2-3): NAGVMQNPRHLVRRRGQEARLRCSPMKGHSHVYWYRQLPEEGLKFMVYLQKENIIDESGMPKERFSAEFPKEGPSILRIQQVVRGDSAAYFCASSPYLAGGNTDTQYFGPGTRLTVL.

The CDR3 bases are TGTGCCAGCAGTCCCACTTTAAAAGAGACCCAGTACTTC. As protein: CASSPTLKETQYF. V and J are TRBV2 and TRBJ2-5; D is unclear. The CDR3 sequence is 13 residues long. Trimming stripped 5 bases from V and 3 bases from J, with 10 bases between. The germline V gene encodes CDR1 SNHLY and CDR2 FYNNEI.

The gene calls are TRBV5-1 and TRBJ2-7, with 13 bases aligning to TRBD2. There are 18 residues in the CDR3. V dropped 3 bases and J dropped 1; count of bases not matched to a gene: 10. In germline, CDR1 is SGHRS, CDR2 YFSETQ. The CDR3 region is CASSSLGTSGDNSYEQYF. CDR3 bases: TGCGCCAGCAGCTCCCTAGGGACTAGCGGGGATAATTCCTACGAGCAGTACTTC.

This clone has a single count. This CDR3 reads CASSRALAGVADTQYF. The CDR3, as DNA: TGTGCCAGCAGTCGGGCCTTAGCGGGAGTTGCAGATACGCAGTATTTT. J is TRBJ2-3 and V is TRBV2; 9 nucleotides align to TRBD2. V shed 5 bases, J shed 4 bases, and the junction held 10 bases outside the gene matches. The CDR3 has 16 residues. Germline assignment: CDR1 SNHLY and CDR2 FYNNEI. Drawing the rest from reference TRBV2 and TRBJ2-3, the complete variable domain is EPEVTQTPSHQVTQMGQEVILRCVPISNHLYFYWYRQILGQKVEFLVSFYNNEISEKSEIFDDQFSVERPDGSNFTLKIRSTKLEDSAMYFCASSRALAGVADTQYFGPGTRLTVL.

In its sample, this clone was seen once. The chain uses TRBV12-5 and TRBJ2-1; D not certain. Germline lookup yields CDR1 LGHNT and CDR2 FRNRAP. V lost 5 bases and J lost 2, with 16 bases in between. The CDR3 consists of 16 residues. DNA of the CDR3: TGTGCTAGTGGTCCCGACCGGAGTCCGACCTACAATGAGCAGTTCTTC. Its translation is CASGPDRSPTYNEQFF.

Only one count was recorded for this clone. The chain's CDR3 is CASSPNIFGQGAYEQYF. In nucleotides, the CDR3 is TGTGCCAGCAGCCCTAATATATTTGGACAGGGGGCTTACGAGCAGTACTTC. The V call is TRBV7-9, the J call TRBJ2-7; TRBD1 aligns across 11 bases. The trim removed 5 bases at V and 4 bases at J, leaving 13 bases unmatched. This CDR3 is built from 17 residues. Germline V gene lookup returns CDR1 SEHNR and CDR2 FQNEAQ (reference sequence).

The rearrangement uses TRBV19 and TRBJ2-3; TRBD2 aligns across 12 bases. The trim removed 1 base at V and 4 bases at J, leaving 6 bases unmatched. CDR3 length: 17 residues. Germline values: CDR1 LNHDA, CDR2 SQIVND (reference sequence). The CDR3 sequence: CASSIGLAGVEADTQYF. CDR3 in DNA: TGTGCCAGTAGTATAGGACTAGCGGGAGTTGAGGCAGATACGCAGTATTTT.

The V call is TRBV7-6, the J call TRBJ2-2; 7 bases fit TRBD1. The CDR3 totals 15 residues. V lost 4 bases, J lost 3 bases, and 5 bases stayed unmatched. The germline V gene encodes CDR1 SGHVS and CDR2 FNYEAQ. This CDR3 reads CASSSQTGYTGELFF. CDR3 coding DNA: TGTGCCAGCAGCTCCCAGACAGGGTACACCGGGGAGCTGTTTTTT.

V gene TRBV11-3 combines with J gene TRBJ2-5, with 9 bases fitting TRBD1. J gave up 4 bases and V 1 base, and 16 bases lay outside the gene matches. Germline V gene lookup returns CDR1 SGHNT and CDR2 YENEEA. The CDR3 totals 19 residues. The CDR3 DNA follows: TGTGCCAGCAGCTTAGGAGGGGTAGGAGGGACAGGGAACCGAGAGACCCAGTACTTC. Translated: CASSLGGVGGTGNRETQYF. Supplemented by reference TRBV11-3 and TRBJ2-5, the full variable domain reads EAGVVQSPRYKIIEKKQPVAFWCNPISGHNTLYWYLQNLGQGPELLIRYENEEAVDDSQLPKDRFSAERLKGVDSTLKIQPAELGDSAVYLCASSLGGVGGTGNRETQYFGPGTRLLVL.

The chain employs TRBV5-4 and TRBJ2-2; 7 bases line up with TRBD2. Germline CDR1 reads SGHNT; CDR2 reads YYREEE (reference sequence). This CDR3 region has 17 residues. Losses at the gene ends were 2 bases for V and 4 bases for J; bases not matched to a gene: 11. The CDR3: CASSLYTSALRTGELFF. The CDR3 region has the DNA TGTGCCAGCAGCTTATACACTAGCGCTCTACGCACCGGGGAGCTGTTTTTT.

This chain links TRBV5-1 with TRBJ2-1; the match to TRBD1 covers 7 bases. Germline V gene lookup returns CDR1 SGHRS and CDR2 YFSETQ. The CDR3 consists of 17 residues. V shed 4 bases and J 4 bases; nucleotides not matched to a gene: 14. The chain's CDR3 is CASSDQKQGSPYNEQFF. CDR3 coding DNA: TGCGCCAGCAGCGACCAAAAACAGGGGTCCCCTTACAATGAGCAGTTCTTC. Full variable domain (missing parts from reference TRBV5-1 and TRBJ2-1): KAGVTQTPRYLIKTRGQQVTLSCSPISGHRSVSWYQQTPGQGLQFLFEYFSETQRNKGNFPGRFSGRQFSNSRSEMNVSTLELGDSALYLCASSDQKQGSPYNEQFFGPGTRLTVL.

This sequence joins TRBV5-5 and TRBJ2-1; tentatively, D is TRBD1 (5 bases). With 2 bases removed from V and 5 bases from J, the gap between germline ends came to 20 bases. Germline V gene lookup returns CDR1 SGHKS and CDR2 YYEKEE (reference sequence). CDR3 length equals 17 residues. CDR3: CASSLRSTGIGDNEQFF. DNA of the CDR3: TGTGCCAGCAGCTTACGATCGACTGGCATAGGGGACAATGAGCAGTTCTTC.

The chain joins TRBV5-1 to TRBJ2-1; 9 nucleotides align to TRBD2. V dropped 2 bases and J dropped 6; count of bases not matched to a gene: 9. The CDR3 spans 16 residues. The V gene's germline CDR1 is SGHRS and CDR2 YFSETQ. Here the CDR3 DNA reads TGCGCCAGCAGCTTCGTAGCGGGAGCATCTCGCAATGAGCAGTTCTTC. This codes for CASSFVAGASRNEQFF.

The chain employs TRBV28 and TRBJ2-7, with 7 bases that match TRBD1. Germline CDR1 and CDR2: MDHEN and SYDVKM. V lost 7 bases to trimming and J lost 12 bases; unmatched junction nucleotides: 9. The CDR3 is 11 residues long. In DNA form, the CDR3 reads TGTGCCAGCACCCAGGGACAGAGGCGGTACTTC. Translating gives CASTQGQRRYF.

The chain links TRBV6-4 to TRBJ1-2; D is unclear. V lost 6 bases, J lost 4 bases, and 15 bases lay in between. The CDR3 runs to 14 residues. Germline V gene lookup returns CDR1 MRHNA and CDR2 SNTAGT. The CDR3 here is CASSENQAGYGYTF. The DNA of the CDR3 is TGTGCCAGCAGCGAAAATCAGGCAGGCTATGGCTACACCTTC.

The V call is TRBV27, the J call TRBJ2-7; TRBD1 matches 7 bases. Trimming took 10 bases from V and 3 from J; bases not matched to a gene: 15. CDR1 and CDR2 (germline): MNHEY, SMNVEV (reference sequence). This CDR3 has 15 amino acids. The CDR3 DNA reads TGTGCCACTAGGCCCACGCGGCAGGGGGACTACGAGCAGTACTTC. This encodes CATRPTRQGDYEQYF.